The 13 T cell receptor beta chains presented below share a single source sample, sequenced in a study of blood T cell repertoires in COVID-19 (dated by TCRdb to about 2020). Library method: the immunoSEQ multiplex PCR assay. Sourced from immuneACCESS, this table was stored by TCRdb with only in-frame sequences that have V and J called. A share of the clones is absent; for the studies checked, an unresolved V gene accounts for under half, and the remainder has no known explanation. The sample includes about 150,000 clones, with roughly 84% observed a single time. Roughly 0.6% of the sample lies in the top ten. The specimen sequenced was peripheral blood. The receptors were gathered from a man aged 60-69 years with COVID-19, enrolled during active disease.

This chain uses TRBV12-3 or TRBV12-4 with TRBJ1-2; 9 positions agree with TRBD1. CDR3 size: 13 residues. Trimming took 4 bases from V and 7 from J; bases not matched to a gene: 4. CDR3 protein: CASSYTGGSGYTF. DNA of the CDR3: TGTGCCAGCAGTTACACAGGGGGCTCTGGCTACACCTTC.

This clone was counted a few times. The chain carries TRBV13 and TRBJ1-3, with D possibly matching TRBD1 (5 bases). Germline V gene lookup returns CDR1 PRHDT and CDR2 FYEKMQ (reference sequence). This CDR3 has 15 amino acids. Trimming took 1 base from V and 0 from J, leaving 7 bases between them. The CDR3 region has the DNA TGTGCCAGCAGCTTAGTGGGGGGCTCTGGAAACACCATATATTTT. Translation gives CASSLVGGSGNTIYF.

J is TRBJ1-6 and V is TRBV23-1, with D perhaps TRBD1 (6 bases). TRBV23-1 is filed as an ORF, its function uncertain. V gave up 11 bases and J gave up 13 bases, with 27 bases separating them. The CDR3 spans 15 residues. DNA for the CDR3: TGCGCCCTAGAGACCGGGGGGCTGGAATTCATCCCCCTCCACTTT. Its protein is CALETGGLEFIPLHF.

The V call is TRBV6-2 or TRBV6-3, the J call TRBJ2-7, with TRBD1 as a possible D gene (6 bases). Germline CDR1 reads MNHEY; CDR2 reads SVGEGT. There are 15 residues in the CDR3. The V and J ends lost 4 bases and 0 bases respectively, with 13 bases between them. CDR3 in amino acids: CASSSYRVLSYEQYF. Here the CDR3 DNA reads TGTGCCAGCAGTTCCTACAGGGTCCTCTCCTACGAGCAGTACTTC.

This sequence joins TRBV11-3 and TRBJ2-7, with TRBD2 matching over 8 bases. Germline V CDR1 and CDR2: SGHNT, YENEEA. V dropped 0 bases and J dropped 3; count of bases not matched to a gene: 10. CDR3 size: 17 residues. The CDR3 nucleotides are TGTGCCAGCAGCTTAGAAGGGCCGGAGCGGGGGAACTACGAGCAGTACTTC. This sequence encodes CASSLEGPERGNYEQYF.

The J gene is TRBJ1-1, the V gene TRBV9; possibly TRBD1 for D (5 bases). In germline, CDR1 is SGDLS, CDR2 YYNGEE. Trimming cost V 7 bases and J 4 bases, with 14 bases left between them. CDR3 length equals 13 residues. This chain's CDR3 is CASSGVMSTEAFF. The CDR3 DNA reads as TGTGCCAGCTCGGGGGTTATGAGCACTGAAGCTTTCTTT. The whole variable domain, remainder taken from reference TRBV9 and TRBJ1-1, is DSGVTQTPKHLITATGQRVTLRCSPRSGDLSVYWYQQSLDQGLQFLIQYYNGEERAKGNILERFSAQQFPDLHSELNLSSLELGDSALYFCASSGVMSTEAFFGQGTRLTVV.

The V gene is TRBV28, the J gene TRBJ2-2, with 11 bases that match TRBD2. From germline, CDR1 is MDHEN and CDR2 SYDVKM. V lost 8 bases and J lost 3; bases outside the gene matches: 5. The CDR3 consists of 15 residues. The CDR3 is CASGVAGGYTGELFF. CDR3 sequence (DNA): TGTGCCAGCGGCGTAGCGGGGGGGTACACCGGGGAGCTGTTTTTT.

The chain joins TRBV18 to TRBJ2-7, with 11 bases matching TRBD1. This CDR3 is 17 amino acids long. After removal of 3 bases from V and 1 base from J, the junction contained 8 bases not matched to a gene. CDR1 is KGHSH, CDR2 LQKENI, per germline. The DNA for the CDR3 is TGTGCCAGCTCACCCTTAGGGACAGGGGGGCCATCCTACGAGCAGTACTTC. It translates to CASSPLGTGGPSYEQYF.

This clone appeared a single time. The CDR3 coding sequence is TGTGCCAGCAGGATAGAAAACACCATATATTTT. Translating it yields CASRIENTIYF. The V and J genes are TRBV6-5 and TRBJ1-3; D is uncertain. V lost 6 bases, J lost 6 bases, and 6 bases lay in between. The CDR3 contains 11 residues. Germline V lookup: CDR1 MNHEY, CDR2 SVGAGI.

The chain employs TRBV5-4 and TRBJ2-7; TRBD1 is a possible D gene (6 bases). CDR1 and CDR2 from the germline V gene are SGHNT and YYREEE (reference sequence). This CDR3 is built from 15 residues. Trimming removed 0 bases from V and 5 bases from J, with 15 bases in between. The CDR3 region has the DNA TGTGCCAGCAGCTTGGATGTACAGGGTATAAACGAGCAGTACTTC. Translated: CASSLDVQGINEQYF.

This chain connects TRBV4-1 to TRBJ1-4; D remains ambiguous. There are 13 residues in the CDR3. The germline V gene encodes CDR1 MGHRA and CDR2 YSYEKL. The germline V and J ends were trimmed by 4 bases and 8 bases, with 11 bases remaining between them. CDR3 sequence reads: CASSLLRGEKLFF. CDR3 sequence (DNA): TGCGCCAGCAGCCTTTTGCGCGGGGAAAAACTGTTTTTT.

The rearrangement uses TRBV7-2 and TRBJ1-3; 7 nucleotides agree with TRBD1. Per germline, CDR1 SGHTA and CDR2 FQGNSA. The V and J ends lost 4 bases and 2 bases, in that order; junction bases with no gene match: 5. This CDR3 is 15 amino acids long. CDR3 sequence reads: CASSSWTGAGNTIYF. The CDR3 DNA reads TGTGCCAGCAGCTCTTGGACAGGCGCTGGAAACACCATATATTTT.

The chain recombines TRBV11-3 with TRBJ2-5; a weak D match, TRBD1 (7 bases). V gave up 5 bases and J gave up 2 bases, with 21 bases separating them. The CDR3 sequence is 17 residues long. Germline V gene data show CDR1 as SGHNT and CDR2 as YENEEA. CDR3 bases: TGTGCCAGCAGCCCAGGGGGGCAGGGAGGTCAGCAAGAGACCCAGTACTTC. Protein product: CASSPGGQGGQQETQYF. Together with reference TRBV11-3 and TRBJ2-5, the CDR3 gives the full variable domain: EAGVVQSPRYKIIEKKQPVAFWCNPISGHNTLYWYLQNLGQGPELLIRYENEEAVDDSQLPKDRFSAERLKGVDSTLKIQPAELGDSAVYLCASSPGGQGGQQETQYFGPGTRLLVL.